The rows below give T cell receptor beta chains drawn from one sample of a study of T cell responses to AZD1222 COVID-19 vaccine. Method: immunoSEQ multiplex PCR; TCRdb's copy keeps in-frame clones and lacks some. This sample has over 150,000 clones, with roughly nine tenths found just once. The material sequenced was peripheral blood, taken on day 0 of MenACWY control vaccination. These receptors were obtained from an adult in good health. CDR3s include the opening cysteine and the closing phenylalanine or tryptophan. Fields, in order: clone size, D gene, V gene, J gene, CDR3 DNA, CDR3 protein. The D gene is left open where the match is weak. Some rows mark clone size as missing; the rest say once, few, many or name a class of expanded clone.

-	TRBD1	TRBV2	TRBJ1-4	TGTGCCAGCACCCTCTCGGACAGGGAAGGCGAAAAACTGTTTTTT	CASTLSDREGEKLFF
-	TRBD1	TRBV5-5	TRBJ1-5	TGTGCCAGCAGCTCGACAGGGTTAGAAGATCAGCCCCAGCATTTT	CASSSTGLEDQPQHF
-	-	TRBV3-1/TRBV3-2	TRBJ1-4	TGTGCCAGCAGCTTTTATAATGAAAAACTGTTTTTT	CASSFYNEKLFF
-	-	TRBV29-1	TRBJ2-3	TGCAGCGTCGGGCAGGCGGTCGCAGATACGCAGTATTTT	CSVGQAVADTQYF
-	-	TRBV19	TRBJ2-1	TGTGCCAGTAACTCGCACCTGGGCGGAAAATACAATGAGCAGTTCTTC	CASNSHLGGKYNEQFF
-	-	TRBV10-2	TRBJ2-5	TGCGCCAGCTGCTCCCCCGGTAGAGAGACCCAGTACTTC	CASCSPGRETQYF
-	-	TRBV7-9	TRBJ2-2	TGTGCCAGCAGCTTCTTTACAGTGGCAAACGGCGGGGAGCTGTTTTTT	CASSFFTVANGGELFF
-	-	TRBV6-1	TRBJ1-5	TGTGCCAGCAGTGAAGCGCTTCAACAGCCCCAGCATTTT	CASSEALQQPQHF
-	-	TRBV29-1	TRBJ2-5	TGCAGCGTTGAATTCCAGATCCAAGAGACCCAGTACTTC	CSVEFQIQETQYF
-	-	TRBV12-5	TRBJ1-4	TGTGCTAGTGGTTTGCATAGAGCCTCTAATGAAAAACTGTTTTTT	CASGLHRASNEKLFF
once	-	TRBV2	TRBJ1-5	TGTGCCAGCAGTGACAGGGTTGGTATTCAGCCCCAGCATTTT	CASSDRVGIQPQHF
-	-	TRBV2	TRBJ2-1	TGTGCCAGCAGGAATTTGGGGGAAGCAGGTGGCTCCTACAATGAGCAGTTCTTC	CASRNLGEAGGSYNEQFF
-	TRBD2	TRBV19	TRBJ2-7	TGTGCCAGTAGTATTCAGTCTAGCGGAAAATACGAGCAGTACTTC	CASSIQSSGKYEQYF
-	-	TRBV4-1	TRBJ1-2	TGCGCCAGCAGCCATCAGGGCGGCTATGGCTACACCTTC	CASSHQGGYGYTF
-	-	TRBV6-5	TRBJ2-7	TGTGCCAGCAGTTATGGGGCCCACTACGAGCAGTACTTC	CASSYGAHYEQYF
-	-	TRBV7-2	TRBJ2-7	TGTGCCAGCAGCCCCAAGGGAGGAGGCGAGCAGTACTTC	CASSPKGGGEQYF
-	TRBD2	TRBV9	TRBJ2-1	TGTGCCAGCAGCGCCCTAGCGGGTATCTACAATGAGCAGTTCTTC	CASSALAGIYNEQFF
once	-	TRBV28	TRBJ1-1	TGTGCCAGCAGGGAAGTTTCGAACACTGAAGCTTTCTTT	CASREVSNTEAFF
-	-	TRBV19	TRBJ1-4	TGTGCCAGTAGTATCGGCGAGGGGAATGAAAAACTGTTTTTT	CASSIGEGNEKLFF
once	-	TRBV5-8	TRBJ1-4	TGTGCCAGCAGCTTAGGGGGGCGGCCGAATGAAAAACTGTTTTTT	CASSLGGRPNEKLFF
-	-	TRBV29-1	TRBJ1-1	TGCAGCGTTGTGGGGATCGAACAAGCTTTCTTT	CSVVGIEQAFF
-	-	TRBV5-4	TRBJ1-6	TGTGCCAGCAGCTTCGGGAGCTCCTATAATTCACCCCTCCACTTT	CASSFGSSYNSPLHF
-	TRBD1	TRBV6-6	TRBJ1-1	TGTGCCAGCAGTCGGACAGGGCGTTTAGTGGTGAACACTGAAGCTTTCTTT	CASSRTGRLVVNTEAFF
once	-	TRBV6-5	TRBJ1-1	TGTGCCAGCAGTTACTTAACCTTTCCACGGGAAGCTTTCTTT	CASSYLTFPREAFF
-	-	TRBV5-6	TRBJ1-2	TGTGCCAGTCTGAAAACAGGGCTGGCCAACTATGGCTACACCTTC	CASLKTGLANYGYTF
-	-	TRBV18	TRBJ1-6	TGTGCCAGCTCACCCCGGGACCATTCCTCACCCCTCCACTTT	CASSPRDHSSPLHF
-	-	TRBV5-1	TRBJ2-7	TGCGCCAGCAGCTTGGTAATCTCTCCAGTTGGATACTCCTACGAGCAGTACTTC	CASSLVISPVGYSYEQYF
-	TRBD1	TRBV7-9	TRBJ1-1	TGTGCCAGCAGCCCCCGGGACAGGGGGCTGAACACTGAAGCTTTCTTT	CASSPRDRGLNTEAFF
-	-	TRBV18	TRBJ1-1	TGTGCCAGCTCACCGATGGAGCAAGGGATGAACACTGAAGCTTTCTTT	CASSPMEQGMNTEAFF
-	-	TRBV25-1	TRBJ2-5	TGTGCCAGCAGGTCTGGGACGGGGCACCAAGAGACCCAGTACTTC	CASRSGTGHQETQYF
-	-	TRBV11-2	TRBJ1-6	TGTGCCAGCACCTTCCTAGCCAGCGATTCACCCCTCCACTTT	CASTFLASDSPLHF
few	-	TRBV4-1	TRBJ1-3	TGCGCCAGCAGCCAAGTGGGGTCTGGAAACACCATATATTTT	CASSQVGSGNTIYF
-	-	TRBV24-1	TRBJ2-7	TGTGCCACCAGTCCCTCGGACGGGGGCGACGAGCAGTACTTC	CATSPSDGGDEQYF
-	TRBD1	TRBV5-1	TRBJ1-1	TGCGCCAGCACCCAAAACAGGGGATTGAACACTGAAGCTTTCTTT	CASTQNRGLNTEAFF
-	-	TRBV6-5	TRBJ1-5	TGTGCCAGCAGTTACTCCAGAGATAGCAATCAGCCCCAGCATTTT	CASSYSRDSNQPQHF
-	-	TRBV19	TRBJ2-7	TGTGCCAGTAGTATAAGTATCCACGGGAACTACGAGCAGTACTTC	CASSISIHGNYEQYF
-	-	TRBV27	TRBJ1-6	TGTGCCAGCAGTTTGGAGGGTTTTCGGAATTCACCCCTCCACTTT	CASSLEGFRNSPLHF
-	-	TRBV7-9	TRBJ1-1	TGTGCCAGCAGCTTCACACTGAACACTGAAGCTTTCTTT	CASSFTLNTEAFF
-	-	TRBV12-3/TRBV12-4	TRBJ1-1	TGTGCCAGCAGACGGTCGGGGGAAACTGAAGCTTTCTTT	CASRRSGETEAFF
-	-	TRBV7-9	TRBJ1-3	TGTGCCAGCAGTGGGGGGGCCGTCTCTGGAAACACCATATATTTT	CASSGGAVSGNTIYF
-	-	TRBV7-2	TRBJ2-6	TGTGCCACCCAGGGCTCTGGGGCCAACGTCCTGACTTTC	CATQGSGANVLTF
few	-	TRBV2	TRBJ2-7	TGTGCCACCGCGGGGCAGGGGGGATACGAGCAGTACTTC	CATAGQGGYEQYF
-	-	TRBV15	TRBJ1-1	TGTGCCACCAGCAGAGTAGGAGGCGGGAGCACTGAAGCTTTCTTT	CATSRVGGGSTEAFF
-	-	TRBV6-5	TRBJ1-4	TGTGCCAGCAGTTACTCCCTTGCGGGGGAGGGTGAAAAACTGTTTTTT	CASSYSLAGEGEKLFF
-	TRBD2	TRBV5-1	TRBJ2-3	TGCGCCAGCAGCTTGGGACTAGCGGCCTACACAGATACGCAGTATTTT	CASSLGLAAYTDTQYF
-	-	TRBV19	TRBJ1-6	TGTGCCAGTAGCCGGAAGGTTCGGCAGACAGTGGGGAATTCACCCCTCCACTTT	CASSRKVRQTVGNSPLHF
-	-	TRBV3-1/TRBV3-2	TRBJ1-2	TGTGCCAGCAGCCAGCAGGCTTTTGGTGGCTACACCTTC	CASSQQAFGGYTF